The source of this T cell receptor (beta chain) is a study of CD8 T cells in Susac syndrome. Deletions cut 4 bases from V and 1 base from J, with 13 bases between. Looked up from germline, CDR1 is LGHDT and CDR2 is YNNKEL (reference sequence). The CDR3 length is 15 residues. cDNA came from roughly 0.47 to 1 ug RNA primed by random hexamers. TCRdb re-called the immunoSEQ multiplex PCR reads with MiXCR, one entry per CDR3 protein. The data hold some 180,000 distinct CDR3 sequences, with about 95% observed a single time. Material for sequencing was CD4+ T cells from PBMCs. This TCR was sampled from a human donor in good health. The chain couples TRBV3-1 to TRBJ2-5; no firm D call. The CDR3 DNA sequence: TGTGCCAGCAGCCCTCCCGGGCGTTCCCAAGAGACCCAGTACTTC. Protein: CASSPPGRSQETQYF.